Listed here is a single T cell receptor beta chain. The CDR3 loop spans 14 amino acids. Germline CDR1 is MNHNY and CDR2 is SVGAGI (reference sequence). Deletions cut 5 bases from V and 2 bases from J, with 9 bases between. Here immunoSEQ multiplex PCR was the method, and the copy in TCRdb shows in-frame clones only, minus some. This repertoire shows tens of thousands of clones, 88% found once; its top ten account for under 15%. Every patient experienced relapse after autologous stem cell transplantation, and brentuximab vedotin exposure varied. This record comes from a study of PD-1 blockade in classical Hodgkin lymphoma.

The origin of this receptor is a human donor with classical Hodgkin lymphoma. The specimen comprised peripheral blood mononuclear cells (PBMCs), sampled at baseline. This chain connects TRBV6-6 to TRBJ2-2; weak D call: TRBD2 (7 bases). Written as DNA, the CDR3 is TGTGCCAGCAGTCGGGGGGCCAACACCGGGGAGCTGTTTTTT. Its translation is CASSRGANTGELFF.